The 4 T cell receptor beta chains reported below all come from one sample, sequenced in a study of T cells in localized non-small cell lung cancer. Profiling relied on immunoSEQ multiplex PCR, and the TCRdb table lists in-frame clones only, not all of them. The sample lists 20,000 or so clones, roughly 90% occurring once. The sequencing here drew on peripheral blood, taken before any cancer treatment. These receptors were collected from a male donor at least 60 years old with stage I squamous cell lung carcinoma.

J is TRBJ2-7 and V is TRBV30; a weak D match, TRBD1 (6 bases). In germline, CDR1 is GTSNPN, CDR2 SVGIG (reference sequence). This CDR3 is 16 amino acids long. V lost 1 base, J lost 0 bases, and 16 bases lay in between. The CDR3 is CAWSGVGQGRSYEQYF. The CDR3 DNA reads as TGTGCCTGGAGTGGCGTGGGGCAGGGGCGCTCCTACGAGCAGTACTTC.

The chain has TRBV7-2 and TRBJ1-2; TRBD1 aligns across 11 bases. Unmatched junction bases numbered 9, after V lost 5 bases and J lost 4 bases. CDR3 length: 16 residues. Germline V gene sequence: CDR1 SGHTA, CDR2 FQGNSA. The CDR3 region is CASSTGQGAGVYGYTF. CDR3 nucleotide sequence: TGTGCCAGCAGCACCGGACAGGGGGCTGGGGTCTATGGCTACACCTTC.

The J gene is TRBJ1-3, the V gene TRBV6-5; D might be TRBD1 (5 bases). V was clipped by 7 bases and J by 0 bases, with 13 bases between them. The CDR3 contains 15 residues. CDR1 is MNHEY, CDR2 SVGAGI, per germline. The DNA of the CDR3 is TGTGCCAGCACCCTAGACAGCCGCTCTGGAAACACCATATATTTT. Translation gives CASTLDSRSGNTIYF.

V and J are TRBV6-5 and TRBJ1-6, with 7 positions matching TRBD1. V dropped 5 bases and J dropped 8; count of bases not matched to a gene: 3. This CDR3 is built from 13 residues. Germline V lookup: CDR1 MNHEY, CDR2 SVGAGI. CDR3 in DNA: TGTGCCAGCAGTCGACAGGGTGATTCACCCCTCCACTTT. Encoded protein: CASSRQGDSPLHF.